The 3 T cell receptor beta chains in this list originate from one sample, sequenced in a study of T cells in Graves' hyperthyroidism and ophthalmopathy. Amplification of TCR beta CDR3 regions used RNA as the template. The TCR CDR3 was amplified in a first-round RT-PCR using the HTBI primer set. TCRdb independently ran MiXCR on the multiplex PCR reads; one entry per CDR3 protein. The sample shows under 300,000 distinct CDR3 sequences, less than 15% of them seen only once. The sample consisted of blood. The receptors come from a woman aged 40 to 50 with Graves' hyperthyroidism that later progressed to Graves' ophthalmopathy.

This clonotype has ten or more counts. This chain links TRBV27 with TRBJ2-1; 9 bases fit TRBD2. The V and J ends lost 5 bases and 7 bases, in that order; junction bases with no gene match: 18. From germline, CDR1 is MNHEY and CDR2 SMNVEV (reference sequence). The CDR3 has 18 residues. The CDR3 bases are TGTGCCAGCAGTCATAGCGGGAGAGGGTTTGGCGTCTGGAATGAGCAGTTCTTC. It is translated as CASSHSGRGFGVWNEQFF.

This rearrangement joins TRBV6-1 to TRBJ2-2; 8 bases align to TRBD1. Germline-derived CDR1 and CDR2 are MNHNS and SASEGT. This CDR3 is 16 amino acids long. J gave up 3 bases and V 9 bases, and 12 bases lay outside the gene matches. The CDR3 DNA sequence: TGTGCCAGTCGGAGCCGGCAGGGGGCGGACACCGGGGAGCTGTTTTTT. It translates to CASRSRQGADTGELFF.

The chain carries TRBV5-6 and TRBJ2-2, with D possibly TRBD2 on 6 matching bases. Germline V gene data show CDR1 as SGHDT and CDR2 as YYEEEE. V was cut by 4 bases and J by 6 bases, with 16 bases left in between. The length of the CDR3 is 15 residues. In DNA, the CDR3 is TGTGCCAGCAGCCCGGTCGGGAGCATGGCCGGGGAGCTGTTTTTT. This gives the protein CASSPVGSMAGELFF. Filled out from reference TRBV5-6 and TRBJ2-2, the complete variable domain reads DAGVTQSPTHLIKTRGQQVTLRCSPKSGHDTVSWYQQALGQGPQFIFQYYEEEERQRGNFPDRFSGHQFPNYSSELNVNALLLGDSALYLCASSPVGSMAGELFFGEGSRLTVL.